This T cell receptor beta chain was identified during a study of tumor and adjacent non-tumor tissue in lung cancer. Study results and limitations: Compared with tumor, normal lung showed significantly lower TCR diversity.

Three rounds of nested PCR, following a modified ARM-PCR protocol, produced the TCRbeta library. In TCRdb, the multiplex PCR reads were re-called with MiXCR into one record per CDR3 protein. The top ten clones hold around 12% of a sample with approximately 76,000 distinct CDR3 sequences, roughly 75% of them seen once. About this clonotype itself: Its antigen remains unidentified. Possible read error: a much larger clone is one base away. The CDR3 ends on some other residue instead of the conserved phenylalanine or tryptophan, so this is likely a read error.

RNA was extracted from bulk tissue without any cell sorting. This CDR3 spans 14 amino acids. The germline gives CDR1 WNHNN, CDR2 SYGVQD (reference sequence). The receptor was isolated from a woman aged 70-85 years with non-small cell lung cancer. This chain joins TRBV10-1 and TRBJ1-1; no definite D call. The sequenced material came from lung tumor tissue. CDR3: CDSSESGVGTEAFL. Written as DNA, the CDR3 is TGCGACAGCAGTGAGTCTGGTGTTGGCACTGAAGCTTTCCTT.